This passage covers 16 T cell receptor beta chains from one sample sequenced in a study of blood T cell repertoires in COVID-19. Method: immunoSEQ multiplex PCR; TCRdb's copy keeps in-frame clones and lacks some. The table includes approximately 300,000 clones, roughly 90% detected once. Sequenced: peripheral blood. The receptors stem from a man aged 25-45 years with acute or convalescent COVID-19.

This chain uses TRBV5-8 with TRBJ1-5; TRBD1 matches 8 bases. CDR3 size: 16 residues. Germline loops: CDR1 SGHTS, CDR2 YDEGEE. With V trimmed by 4 bases and J by 4 bases, 10 bases remained unmatched. CDR3 sequence reads: CASSPGWTGQNQPQHF. The CDR3 DNA sequence: TGTGCCAGCAGCCCTGGTTGGACAGGGCAGAATCAGCCCCAGCATTTT.

V and J are TRBV19 and TRBJ1-1; 7 bases map to TRBD1. V shed 5 bases, J shed 7 bases, and the junction held 7 bases outside the gene matches. The CDR3 runs 13 residues. From germline, CDR1 is LNHDA and CDR2 SQIVND (reference sequence). The CDR3 coding sequence is TGTGCCAGTAGTCCGTCAGGGGGGATTGAAGCTTTCTTT. It yields the protein CASSPSGGIEAFF.

This chain joins TRBV28 and TRBJ2-7; a weak D match, TRBD2 (6 bases). This CDR3 contains 11 residues. V was trimmed by 7 bases and J by 6 bases, leaving 10 bases between them. Germline V gene sequence: CDR1 MDHEN, CDR2 SYDVKM. The CDR3 DNA follows: TGTGCCAGCACTCGGCGGGGCGAGCAGTACTTC. Its protein is CASTRRGEQYF.

The chain employs TRBV30 and TRBJ2-3; 10 bases are shared with TRBD2. V was clipped by 2 bases and J by 6 bases; unmatched bases: 5. The CDR3 consists of 14 residues. CDR1 and CDR2 (germline): GTSNPN, SVGIG (reference sequence). The CDR3: CAWSPGLASDTQYF. The DNA of the CDR3 is TGTGCCTGGAGTCCGGGACTAGCGAGTGATACGCAGTATTTT.

The chain is built from TRBV7-9 and TRBJ1-1; the match to TRBD1 covers 9 bases. Germline V gene sequence: CDR1 SEHNR, CDR2 FQNEAQ (reference sequence). With 5 bases clipped from V and 5 bases from J, the junction kept 9 bases outside the gene matches. The CDR3 extends over 15 amino acids. The CDR3 DNA reads TGTGCCAGCAGCATTGTACAGGGGGCGAGAACTGAAGCTTTCTTT. Translating gives CASSIVQGARTEAFF.

The chain has TRBV2 and TRBJ2-3, with 7 nucleotides matching TRBD2. Germline assignment: CDR1 SNHLY and CDR2 FYNNEI. V lost 7 bases to trimming and J lost 0 bases; unmatched junction nucleotides: 10. This CDR3 is built from 16 residues. The CDR3 DNA sequence: TGTGCCAGCACTCGAAGGTGGGGGGGAAGCACAGATACGCAGTATTTT. Its translation: CASTRRWGGSTDTQYF.

The V call is TRBV18, the J call TRBJ1-6; D is unresolved. V lost 2 bases to trimming and J lost 7 bases, with 12 bases between them. CDR1 is KGHSH, CDR2 LQKENI, per germline. This CDR3 contains 15 residues. CDR3 DNA sequence: TGTGCCAGCTCACCAACCCAGGCGTTGAATTCACCCCTCCACTTT. Amino acid sequence: CASSPTQALNSPLHF.

The genes are TRBV7-9 and TRBJ2-2, with D possibly matching TRBD2 (5 bases). Trimming left V 7 bases short and J 1 base short, with 19 bases between. CDR3 length equals 17 residues. CDR1 is SEHNR and CDR2 is FQNEAQ in the germline V gene (reference sequence). The CDR3, as DNA: TGTGCCAGCACCAACCCCCGGAGCGGCAAGAACACCGGGGAGCTGTTTTTT. This encodes CASTNPRSGKNTGELFF.

V usage is TRBV7-9 and J usage is TRBJ1-2; D is ambiguous. Trimming left V 2 bases short and J 8 bases short, with 12 bases between. The CDR3 is 13 amino acids. Germline-derived CDR1 and CDR2 are SEHNR and FQNEAQ (reference sequence). The CDR3 DNA reads TGTGCCAGCAGCTTATGGCAGGATAACGGCTACACCTTC. It translates to CASSLWQDNGYTF.

The chain carries TRBV4-2 and TRBJ2-3, with TRBD2 matching 7 bases. The ends lost 4 bases at V and 4 bases at J; junction bases unmatched: 5. CDR1 and CDR2 from the germline V gene are LGHNA and YNFKEQ. The CDR3 has 14 residues. CDR3 region: CASSLRLAPDTQYF. The CDR3 nucleotides are TGTGCCAGCAGCCTCAGACTAGCCCCAGATACGCAGTATTTT.

The chain uses TRBV27 and TRBJ1-2, with 7 bases fitting TRBD1. CDR3 size: 14 residues. In germline, CDR1 is MNHEY, CDR2 SMNVEV (reference sequence). The trim removed 6 bases at V and 0 bases at J, leaving 4 bases unmatched. CDR3 loop: CASSLGTANYGYTF. For the CDR3, the DNA is TGTGCCAGCAGCCTCGGGACAGCTAACTATGGCTACACCTTC.

This chain connects TRBV5-4 to TRBJ2-7; a weak D match, TRBD1 (5 bases). V shed 2 bases and J shed 4 bases, with 7 bases lying between them. The germline V gene has CDR1 SGHNT and CDR2 YYREEE (reference sequence). This CDR3 comprises 12 residues. This CDR3 is CASSLRGYEQYF. CDR3 DNA: TGTGCCAGCAGCTTAAGGGGTTACGAGCAGTACTTC.

V is TRBV28 and J is TRBJ2-7, with 7 bases fitting TRBD2. The CDR3 extends over 15 amino acids. Germline values: CDR1 MDHEN, CDR2 SYDVKM. Trimming took 5 bases from V and 0 from J; bases not matched to a gene: 7. This chain's CDR3 is CASSTLGGGSYEQYF. The CDR3 DNA sequence: TGTGCCAGCAGTACCCTGGGGGGGGGCTCCTACGAGCAGTACTTC.

This chain links TRBV27 with TRBJ2-5, with D tentatively TRBD1 (6 bases). Per germline, CDR1 MNHEY and CDR2 SMNVEV (reference sequence). The CDR3 runs to 15 residues. Trimming left V 5 bases short and J 4 bases short, with 17 bases between. CDR3 amino acids: CASSLTDSRVETQYF. CDR3 DNA: TGTGCCAGCAGTCTAACGGACAGCAGGGTAGAGACCCAGTACTTC.

This clone was seen only a few times. The chain couples TRBV27 to TRBJ1-3; D not resolved. CDR3 length equals 15 residues. Germline assignment: CDR1 MNHEY and CDR2 SMNVEV (reference sequence). Trimming removed 2 bases from V and 0 bases from J, with 8 bases in between. The CDR3: CASSLTVSSGNTIYF. CDR3 DNA: TGTGCCAGCAGTTTAACGGTGAGCTCTGGAAACACCATATATTTT.

The chain joins TRBV28 to TRBJ1-5; 7 bases are a match to TRBD1. Germline CDR1 reads MDHEN; CDR2 reads SYDVKM. After removal of 6 bases from V and 6 bases from J, the junction contained 17 bases not matched to a gene. This CDR3 is built from 17 residues. CDR3 protein: CASSSRGTVPGSQPQHF. Here the CDR3 DNA reads TGTGCCAGCAGCTCCCGGGGGACAGTCCCCGGGAGTCAGCCCCAGCATTTT.